This TCR beta chain was sequenced for a study of blood T cell repertoires in COVID-19. Study background: Acute-phase and convalescent COVID-19 samples originated in the United States, Italy and Spain. In each case, the material was cDNA or gDNA derived from T cells, B-cell-depleted T cells, or PBMCs.

Original analysis: From reference gene primer amplification, estimates of nucleated cell counts were derived. Using immunoSEQ multiplex PCR, the repertoire was profiled, and TCRdb retains in-frame clones only, with some absent. That table is the source of V, J and clone size, and D and trimming were worked out from the DNA. The sample shows 210,000 or so clones, approximately 85% of them seen only once. This TCR came from a woman in her 70s with active or convalescent COVID-19. The specimen sequenced was peripheral blood.

The CDR3 protein is CASSFGGNYYEQYF. As DNA, the CDR3 is TGTGCCAGCAGTTTTGGAGGGAACTACTACGAGCAGTACTTC. This chain uses TRBV27 with TRBJ2-7; possible D gene TRBD2, 6 bases. The ends were cut back, 3 bases at V and 3 bases at J, with 12 bases in the middle. CDR3 length equals 14 residues. Germline V CDR1 and CDR2: MNHEY, SMNVEV (reference sequence).